Listed below are T cell receptor beta chains from one sample, sequenced in a study of technical replicates of blood from a few donors. TCRdb keeps only in-frame clones here, not all; method: immunoSEQ multiplex PCR. Among over 70,000 clones listed, around 93% were seen once. The sample consisted of T cells isolated from PBMCs. These receptors all come from a human donor in good health. Both conserved end residues are part of each CDR3. The D gene is left open where the match is weak. Where a row states a size, it is once, few, many or the class of an expanded clone; other rows omit it.

once	NA	TRBV7-9	TRBJ1-1	TGTGCCAGCAGCTTAAGTTTACAGATTGATGCTTTCTTT	CASSLSLQIDAFF
NA	TRBD1	TRBV7-9	TRBJ1-2	TGTGCCAGCACTTCAGGGGGGCAGGGCTACACCTTC	CASTSGGQGYTF
few	NA	TRBV19	TRBJ1-3	TGTGCCAGTGATCAGGGCTCTGGAAACACCATATATTTT	CASDQGSGNTIYF
NA	NA	TRBV28	TRBJ1-1	TGTGCCAGCACCCCGATGGGCCCTGAAGCTTTCTTT	CASTPMGPEAFF
once	TRBD2	TRBV19	TRBJ2-7	TGTGCCAGTAGTATATCGTTATTAGCGGGAGTTGTCAACGAGCAGTACTTC	CASSISLLAGVVNEQYF
NA	NA	TRBV6-5	TRBJ1-2	TGTGCCAGCAGAGGAGGGAGACCCTATGGCTACACCTTC	CASRGGRPYGYTF
NA	TRBD2	TRBV2	TRBJ2-1	TGTGCCAGCAACTCGCAGGGACTAGCGGTCAATGAGCAGTTCTTC	CASNSQGLAVNEQFF
NA	NA	TRBV6-5	TRBJ1-4	TGTGCCAGCAGTTACTCGGTCGGGGAATTCTATGAAAAACTGTTTTTT	CASSYSVGEFYEKLFF
once	NA	TRBV7-8	TRBJ2-6	TGTGCCAGCGGGAGGAGGGCCCCTGGGGCCAACGTCCTGACTTTC	CASGRRAPGANVLTF
NA	NA	TRBV6-5	TRBJ1-1	TGTGCCAGCAGTTTCCGACCCACAGGGAGCGGCACTGAAGCTTTCTTT	CASSFRPTGSGTEAFF
NA	NA	TRBV27	TRBJ2-7	TGTGCCAGCAGTTTTGGGTATCCGGGACAAGGCAACGAGCAGTACTTC	CASSFGYPGQGNEQYF
NA	TRBD1	TRBV28	TRBJ2-5	TGTGCCAGCAGTGAACAGGGGGCCTCCCAAGAGACCCAGTACTTC	CASSEQGASQETQYF
once	TRBD1	TRBV9	TRBJ1-3	TGTGCCAGCAGCGCCCTTCCGGGACAGGGGGCTGGAAACACCATATATTTT	CASSALPGQGAGNTIYF
NA	NA	TRBV5-1	TRBJ2-1	TGCGCCAGCAGCTTGACAGGGCTTCTTAACAATGAGCAGTTCTTC	CASSLTGLLNNEQFF
NA	TRBD2	TRBV25-1	TRBJ2-3	TGTGCCAGCGGAGGACTAGCGGGTTCAGATACGCAGTATTTT	CASGGLAGSDTQYF
NA	NA	TRBV11-3	TRBJ2-7	TGTGCCAGCAGCTTAGCGTTCGAGCAGTACTTC	CASSLAFEQYF
NA	TRBD1	TRBV7-3	TRBJ1-2	TGTGCCAGCAGCTCGGGACAGGGTATTATTGGCTATGGCTACACCTTC	CASSSGQGIIGYGYTF
NA	TRBD1	TRBV29-1	TRBJ1-1	TGCAGCGTTGAATACTACGCCGGGACAGGGGGCACTGAAGCTTTCTTT	CSVEYYAGTGGTEAFF
once	TRBD1	TRBV10-3	TRBJ1-2	TGTGCCATCAGTGAGTCCCGGGACAGCTATGGCTACACCTTC	CAISESRDSYGYTF
NA	TRBD2	TRBV25-1	TRBJ2-7	TGTGCCAGCAGTGAATCCCGCAGGACTAGCGGGTACGAGCAGTACTTC	CASSESRRTSGYEQYF
NA	TRBD2	TRBV29-1	TRBJ2-3	TGCAGCGTTGATAGCGGGAGGGCCGGAGATACGCAGTATTTT	CSVDSGRAGDTQYF
NA	NA	TRBV7-6	TRBJ2-1	TGTGCCAGCAGCTCAGGGGCAGTCAATGAGCAGTTCTTC	CASSSGAVNEQFF
NA	NA	TRBV5-6	TRBJ2-4	TGTGCCAGCAGCTTGGGCCTAGAACGTAACATTCAGTACTTC	CASSLGLERNIQYF
NA	NA	TRBV30	TRBJ1-3	TGTGCCTGGAGTGTAAAAATGGCAGGGAGAAACACCATATATTTT	CAWSVKMAGRNTIYF
once	NA	TRBV18	TRBJ2-7	TGTGCCAGCTCACAGACAGACGAGCAGTACTTC	CASSQTDEQYF
NA	TRBD2	TRBV5-1	TRBJ2-7	TGCGCCAGCAGCTTGACCGTAACTAGCGGTCCCTACGAGCAGTACTTC	CASSLTVTSGPYEQYF
NA	NA	TRBV9	TRBJ2-7	TGTGCCAGCAGCGTAGGGGACTCTACGACCTACGAGCAGTACTTC	CASSVGDSTTYEQYF
NA	TRBD1	TRBV7-2	TRBJ1-1	TGTGCCAGCAGCGTAACAGGGGAAGACACTGAAGCTTTCTTT	CASSVTGEDTEAFF
NA	TRBD1	TRBV10-3	TRBJ1-2	TGTGCCATCGGACAGGGGGCCATTCGAGGCTACACCTTC	CAIGQGAIRGYTF
NA	NA	TRBV2	TRBJ2-3	TGTGCCAGCAGTGAACCCAGCGGTCGACCTCTCGGGCAGTATTTT	CASSEPSGRPLGQYF
NA	NA	TRBV5-1	TRBJ2-1	TGCGCCAGCAGCTTGGCGGTAGCGGCCAACAATGAGCAGTTCTTC	CASSLAVAANNEQFF
NA	NA	TRBV6-5	TRBJ2-7	TGTGCCAGCAGTTCTAACTCCTTTCACGAGCAGTACTTC	CASSSNSFHEQYF
NA	NA	TRBV27	TRBJ2-1	TGTGCCAGCAGTATCCGGGTACCTTTGTACAATGAGCAGTTCTTC	CASSIRVPLYNEQFF
NA	TRBD1	TRBV7-3	TRBJ2-1	TGTGCCAGCAGCTCAAGGACAGGGGGCCGAAATGAGCAGTTCTTC	CASSSRTGGRNEQFF
NA	TRBD2	TRBV5-4	TRBJ2-5	TGTGCCAGCAGCCCCAAGGCCGGCGGGAGGGAAGAGACCCAGTACTTC	CASSPKAGGREETQYF
NA	NA	TRBV4-2	TRBJ1-5	TGTGCCAGCAGCCAAGATTGGAGTCAGCCCCAGCATTTT	CASSQDWSQPQHF
NA	TRBD2	TRBV19	TRBJ2-7	TGTGCCAGTAGTTACGGGGGGATCTACGAGCAGTACTTC	CASSYGGIYEQYF
NA	NA	TRBV14	TRBJ1-2	TGTGCCAGCAGCCACGGCCCCAGGGTTGGCTACACCTTC	CASSHGPRVGYTF
once	NA	TRBV11-2	TRBJ1-4	TGTGCCAGCAGCGTACAGGGCAGGAAACTGTTTTTT	CASSVQGRKLFF
NA	NA	TRBV30	TRBJ2-7	TGTGCCTGGACCGTAGGGGTGGGAGGATACGAGCAGTACTTC	CAWTVGVGGYEQYF
NA	TRBD1	TRBV30	TRBJ1-1	TGTGCCTGGAGTGCGACCCTGAAGGGGGCCTCTGAAGCTTTCTTT	CAWSATLKGASEAFF
NA	NA	TRBV28	TRBJ1-2	TGTGCCACCGCGTCGGACAGATACTATGGCTACACCTTC	CATASDRYYGYTF
NA	TRBD2	TRBV6-1	TRBJ2-7	TGTGCCAGCAGTGAATTCGGTAGCGGGAGCTCCTACGAGCAGTACTTC	CASSEFGSGSSYEQYF
NA	NA	TRBV12-5	TRBJ2-7	TGTGCTAGTGGTTTGAGTCGGAGCTGGCACGAGCAGTACTTC	CASGLSRSWHEQYF
NA	NA	TRBV13	TRBJ1-5	TGTGCCAGCAGCTTACAGGGTGATCAGCCCCAGCATTTT	CASSLQGDQPQHF
medium-sized	NA	TRBV30	TRBJ1-2	TGTGCCTGGAGCCCCGGGGGGGGTAAGGGCTACACCTTC	CAWSPGGGKGYTF
NA	TRBD1	TRBV14	TRBJ2-1	TGTGCCAGCAGCCAACACTGGGAGACAGGGGAGCAGTTCTTC	CASSQHWETGEQFF
NA	NA	TRBV28	TRBJ2-7	TGTGCCAGCACCCACCGGGACAACCGCTACGAGCAGTACTTC	CASTHRDNRYEQYF
NA	NA	TRBV13	TRBJ2-7	TGTGCCAGCAGCCGAGCGGGTGGTACCTACGAGCAGTACTTC	CASSRAGGTYEQYF
NA	TRBD2	TRBV13	TRBJ2-7	TGTGCCAGCAGTAATAGCGGGAGATACGAGCAGTACTTC	CASSNSGRYEQYF
NA	TRBD1	TRBV28	TRBJ1-3	TGTGCCAGCAGCTTAACAGGGGCGGCGGGAAACACCATATATTTT	CASSLTGAAGNTIYF
NA	NA	TRBV19	TRBJ2-1	TGTGCCAGTAGTATCAAGACACAGGGCTCCTACAATGAGCAGTTCTTC	CASSIKTQGSYNEQFF
NA	NA	TRBV6-5	TRBJ2-1	TGTGCCAGCAGTTCACGGGAGACCTATAACAATGAGCAGTTCTTC	CASSSRETYNNEQFF
NA	NA	TRBV11-3	TRBJ1-1	TGTGCCAGCAGCTTTGCAGTGAACACTGAAGCTTTCTTT	CASSFAVNTEAFF
once	NA	TRBV6-1	TRBJ2-7	TGTGCCAGCAGTGAACGGGTGGGAGGAGGGCCTTACGAGCAGTACTTC	CASSERVGGGPYEQYF
NA	TRBD2	TRBV5-1	TRBJ2-5	TGCGCCAGCAGCTTGCTGGCTAGCGGAACAGAGACCCAGTACTTC	CASSLLASGTETQYF
once	TRBD1	TRBV27	TRBJ1-2	TGTGCCAGCAGTTGGACAGGGGATCGCGGCTACACCTTC	CASSWTGDRGYTF
NA	NA	TRBV30	TRBJ2-7	TGTGCCTGGAGTCAGGGGACTACATACGAGCAGTACTTC	CAWSQGTTYEQYF